This TCR beta chain was retrieved from a study of early T cells in non-severe SARS-CoV-2 infection (dated by TCRdb to the early 2020s). Regarding the study in general: TCR sequencing used bulk RNA from unsorted whole blood, so alpha and beta chains could not be paired.

A word on this clonotype: What antigen it recognizes has not been identified. Germline is not matched at one junction end, which may reflect a read error.

What the research found in general, with its limitations: VDJdb matching was skewed toward anti-spike CD8 responses, so virus-specific expansions were likely underestimated and private and CD4 specificities were missed.

Library preparation employed 5' RACE. Sequencing was carried out with a NextSeq 500. The TCR library protocol attached unique molecular identifiers to individual cDNA molecules to correct for sequencing error and PCR bias. TCR alpha and beta chains were both sequenced, and the abundances of alpha and beta sequences in each sample were closely correlated with each other. Under the source paper's analysis protocol: V gene, J gene and CDR3 annotation of TCR sequences was performed with Decombinator V4. Expanded TCRs were defined as changing significantly between any two time points under a Poisson model with p below 0.0001. TCR abundances were normalised to the total number of TCRs sequenced per sample and expressed as counts per million. VDJdb, accessed 1 November 2021, was searched for CMV, EBV and SARS-CoV-2 annotated TCRs, with TCRs annotated for multiple antigens excluded. The public reads were reprocessed in TCRdb via fastp at Q25 and MiXCR, keeping in-frame beta chains. Rows are unified per CDR3 protein, each entry keeping the most common DNA and genes. Here the V and J calls rest on TCRdb's processing, not on the authors' analysis. The sample has tens of thousands of distinct CDR3 sequences on record, 9% to 15% of them singletons. The ten most abundant clones make up just over 6.5% of the sample.

A case-control design nested within a healthcare worker cohort in London, UK, was used, with weekly nasopharyngeal swab PCR tests and blood sampling performed. Between 23 and 31 March 2020, the week of the UK lockdown, healthcare workers were enrolled and then followed up weekly for as long as 16 weeks. This clonotype was obtained from an adult who was a healthcare worker with PCR-confirmed SARS-CoV-2 infection or an uninfected control (not recorded which). Sequenced: whole blood.

The CDR3 reads as follows: CVSNPRRKTQYF. At the DNA level, the sequence is TGTGTCAGCAACCCCAGACGGAAGACCCAGTACTTC. The chain links TRBV7-3 with TRBJ2-5, with the D gene not clear enough to name. Based on the germline V gene, the CDR1 and CDR2 sequences are SGHTA and FQGTGA. The CDR3 contains 12 residues, cysteine and phenylalanine counted. Of the read, only the CDR3 DNA is kept; its 36 bases are in frame from base 1.